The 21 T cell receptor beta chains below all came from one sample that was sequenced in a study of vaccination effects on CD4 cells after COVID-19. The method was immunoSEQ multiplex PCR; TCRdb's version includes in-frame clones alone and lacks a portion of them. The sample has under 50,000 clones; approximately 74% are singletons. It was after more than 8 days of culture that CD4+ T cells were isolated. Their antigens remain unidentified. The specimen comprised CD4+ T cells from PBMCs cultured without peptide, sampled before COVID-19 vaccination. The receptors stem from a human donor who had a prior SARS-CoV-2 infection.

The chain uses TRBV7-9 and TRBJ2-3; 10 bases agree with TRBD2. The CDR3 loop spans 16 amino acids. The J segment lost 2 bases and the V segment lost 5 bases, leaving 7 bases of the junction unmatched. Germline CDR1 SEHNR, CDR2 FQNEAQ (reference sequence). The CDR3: CASSGLAGGITDTQYF. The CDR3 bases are TGTGCCAGCAGCGGATTAGCGGGGGGAATCACAGATACGCAGTATTTT.

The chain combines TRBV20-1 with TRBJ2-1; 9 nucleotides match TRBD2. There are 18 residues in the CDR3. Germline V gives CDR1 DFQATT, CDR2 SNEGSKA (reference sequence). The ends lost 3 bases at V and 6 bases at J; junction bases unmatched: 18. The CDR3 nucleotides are TGCAGTGCTAGTTCTCACGTGTATTGGCTAGCGGGAACCAATGAGCAGTTCTTC. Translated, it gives CSASSHVYWLAGTNEQFF.

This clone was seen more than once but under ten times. The DNA of the CDR3 is TGTGCCTGGAGTGTACGGAACACCGGGGAGCTGTTTTTT. It translates to CAWSVRNTGELFF. This rearrangement joins TRBV30 to TRBJ2-2; D unclear. CDR3 size: 13 residues. With 0 bases removed from V and 1 base from J, the gap between germline ends came to 3 bases. Germline-derived CDR1 and CDR2 are GTSNPN and SVGIG (reference sequence). The full variable domain, in which reference TRBV30 and TRBJ2-2 provide the parts outside the CDR3, is SQTIHQWPATLVQPVGSPLSLECTVEGTSNPNLYWYRQAAGRGLQLLFYSVGIGQISSEVPQNLSASRPQDRQFILSSKKLLLSDSGFYLCAWSVRNTGELFFGEGSRLTVL.

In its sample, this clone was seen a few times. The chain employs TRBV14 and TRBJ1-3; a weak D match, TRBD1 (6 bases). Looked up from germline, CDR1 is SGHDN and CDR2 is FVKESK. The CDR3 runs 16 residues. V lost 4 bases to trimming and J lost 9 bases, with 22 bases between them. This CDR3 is CASSLYPGQGRSTIYF. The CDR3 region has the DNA TGTGCCAGCAGCCTTTATCCGGGACAAGGGCGAAGCACCATATATTTT.

The CDR3 region has the DNA TGCGCCAGCAGCTTTGGGGGGTTTCAAGAGACCCAGTACTTC. Its translation: CASSFGGFQETQYF. The rearrangement uses TRBV5-1 and TRBJ2-5, with D tentatively TRBD2 (6 bases). The CDR3 has 14 residues. CDR1 and CDR2 from the germline V gene are SGHRS and YFSETQ. V was cut by 2 bases and J by 2 bases, with 10 bases left in between.

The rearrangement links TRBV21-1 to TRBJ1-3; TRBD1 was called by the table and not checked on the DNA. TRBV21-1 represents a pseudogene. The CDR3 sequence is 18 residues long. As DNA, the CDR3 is TGTGCCGCAGTCCCGGGACATTGCGCTCCTAGGTCTGGAAACACCATATATTTT. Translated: CAAVPGHCAPRSGNTIYF.

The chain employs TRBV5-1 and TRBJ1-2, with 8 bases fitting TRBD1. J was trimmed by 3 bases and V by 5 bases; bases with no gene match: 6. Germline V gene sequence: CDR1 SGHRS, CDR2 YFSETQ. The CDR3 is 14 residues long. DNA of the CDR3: TGCGCCAGCAGATTCGAGACAGGGGACTATGGCTACACCTTC. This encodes CASRFETGDYGYTF.

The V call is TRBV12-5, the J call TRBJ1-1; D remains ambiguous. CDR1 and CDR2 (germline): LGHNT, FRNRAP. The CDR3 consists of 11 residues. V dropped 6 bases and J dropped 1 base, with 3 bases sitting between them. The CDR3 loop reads CASGENTEAFF. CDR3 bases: TGTGCTAGTGGAGAGAACACTGAAGCTTTCTTT.

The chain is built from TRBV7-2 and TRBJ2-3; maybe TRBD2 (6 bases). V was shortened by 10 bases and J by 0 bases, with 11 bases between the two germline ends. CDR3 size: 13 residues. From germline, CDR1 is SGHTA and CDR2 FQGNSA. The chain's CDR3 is CATGSGSTDTQYF. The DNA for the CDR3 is TGTGCCACCGGTAGCGGAAGCACAGATACGCAGTATTTT. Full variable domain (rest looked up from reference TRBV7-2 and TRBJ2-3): GAGVSQSPSNKVTEKGKDVELRCDPISGHTALYWYRQSLGQGLEFLIYFQGNSAPDKSGLPSDRFSAERTGGSVSTLTIQRTQQEDSAVYLCATGSGSTDTQYFGPGTRLTVL.

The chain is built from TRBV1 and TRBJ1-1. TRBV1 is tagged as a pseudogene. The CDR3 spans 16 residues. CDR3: CTSSQDRAKRGTEAFF. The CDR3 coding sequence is TGCACCAGCAGCCAAGATAGGGCCAAACGGGGCACTGAAGCTTTCTTT.

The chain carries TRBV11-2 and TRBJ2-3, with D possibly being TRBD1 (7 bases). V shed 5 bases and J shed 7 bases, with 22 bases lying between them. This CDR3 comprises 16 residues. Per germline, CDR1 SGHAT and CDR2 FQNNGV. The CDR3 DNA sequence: TGTGCCAGCAGCCCGTTGGCCACGGCGGGACAGCATACGCAGTATTTT. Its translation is CASSPLATAGQHTQYF.

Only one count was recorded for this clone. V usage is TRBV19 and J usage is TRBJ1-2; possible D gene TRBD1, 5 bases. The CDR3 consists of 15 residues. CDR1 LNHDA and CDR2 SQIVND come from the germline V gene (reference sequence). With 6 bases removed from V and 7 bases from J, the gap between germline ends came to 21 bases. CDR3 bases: TGTGCCAGTAGCTTCGGGGGGTTTTCTAATCGTGGCTACACCTTC. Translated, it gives CASSFGGFSNRGYTF.

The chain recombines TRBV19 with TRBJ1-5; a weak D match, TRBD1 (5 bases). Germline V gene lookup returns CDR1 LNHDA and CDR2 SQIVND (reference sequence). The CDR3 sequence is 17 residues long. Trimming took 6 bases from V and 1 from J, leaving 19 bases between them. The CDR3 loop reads CASRPIRRDGSNQPQHF. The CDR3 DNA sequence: TGTGCCAGTAGACCAATCCGCAGGGATGGCAGCAATCAGCCCCAGCATTTT.

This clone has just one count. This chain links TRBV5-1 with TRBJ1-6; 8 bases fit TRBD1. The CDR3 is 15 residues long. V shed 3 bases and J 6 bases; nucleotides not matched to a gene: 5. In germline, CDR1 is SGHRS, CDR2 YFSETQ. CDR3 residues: CASSSGTGPNSPLHF. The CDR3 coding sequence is TGCGCCAGCAGCTCCGGGACAGGCCCTAATTCACCCCTCCACTTT.

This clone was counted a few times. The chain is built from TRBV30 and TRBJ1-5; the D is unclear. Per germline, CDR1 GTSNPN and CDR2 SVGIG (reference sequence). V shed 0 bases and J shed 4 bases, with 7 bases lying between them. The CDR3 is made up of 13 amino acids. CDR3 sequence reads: CAWSVFQNQPQHF. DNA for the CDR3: TGTGCCTGGAGTGTTTTCCAAAATCAGCCCCAGCATTTT.

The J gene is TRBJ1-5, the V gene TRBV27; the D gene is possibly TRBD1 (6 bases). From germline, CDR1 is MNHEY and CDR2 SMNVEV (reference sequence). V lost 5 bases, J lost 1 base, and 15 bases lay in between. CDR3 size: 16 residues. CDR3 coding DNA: TGTGCCAGCAGTCCGGGACAACCGGGGAGCAATCAGCCCCAGCATTTT. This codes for CASSPGQPGSNQPQHF.

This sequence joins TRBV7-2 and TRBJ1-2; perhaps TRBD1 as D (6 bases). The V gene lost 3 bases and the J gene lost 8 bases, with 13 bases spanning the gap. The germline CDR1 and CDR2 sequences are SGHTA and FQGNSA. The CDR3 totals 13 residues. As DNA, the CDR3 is TGTGCCAGCAGCTTCTCGGGGGCGCTGGGCTACACCTTC. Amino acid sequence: CASSFSGALGYTF.

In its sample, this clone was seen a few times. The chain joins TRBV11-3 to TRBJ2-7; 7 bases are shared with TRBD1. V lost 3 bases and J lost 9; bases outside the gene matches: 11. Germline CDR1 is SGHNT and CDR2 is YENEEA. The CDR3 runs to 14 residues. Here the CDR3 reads CASSFTGAGVGQYF. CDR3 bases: TGTGCCAGCAGCTTCACAGGGGCTGGGGTTGGGCAGTACTTC.

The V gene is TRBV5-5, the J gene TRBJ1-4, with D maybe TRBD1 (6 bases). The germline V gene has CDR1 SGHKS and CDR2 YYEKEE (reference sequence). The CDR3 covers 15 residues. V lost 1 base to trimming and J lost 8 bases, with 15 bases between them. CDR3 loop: CASSLYGTWEEKLFF. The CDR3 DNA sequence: TGTGCCAGCAGCTTGTATGGGACATGGGAAGAAAAACTGTTTTTT. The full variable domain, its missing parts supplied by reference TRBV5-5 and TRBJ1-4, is DAGVTQSPTHLIKTRGQQVTLRCSPISGHKSVSWYQQVLGQGPQFIFQYYEKEERGRGNFPDRFSARQFPNYSSELNVNALLLGDSALYLCASSLYGTWEEKLFFGSGTQLSVL.

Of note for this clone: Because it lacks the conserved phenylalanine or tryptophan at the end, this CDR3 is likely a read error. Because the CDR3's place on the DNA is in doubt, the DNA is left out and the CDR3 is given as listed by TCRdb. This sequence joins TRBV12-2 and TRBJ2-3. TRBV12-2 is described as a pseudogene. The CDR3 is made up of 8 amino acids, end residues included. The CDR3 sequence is CASQGLSR.

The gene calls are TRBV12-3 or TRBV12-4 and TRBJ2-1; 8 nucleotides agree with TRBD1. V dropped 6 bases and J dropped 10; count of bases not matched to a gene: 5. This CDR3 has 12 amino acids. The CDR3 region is CASRQQGGEQFF. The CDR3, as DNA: TGTGCCAGCAGACAACAGGGGGGAGAGCAGTTCTTC.